This entry lists 23 T cell receptor beta chains sequenced from one sample in a study of blood T cell repertoires in COVID-19. Generated by immunoSEQ multiplex PCR, the TCRdb table keeps only in-frame clones and is missing some. This table has around 390,000 clones, around nine tenths appearing once. The sample consisted of PBMCs or T cells enriched from blood (not recorded which). These TCRs come from a woman between 45 and 60 years old who had recovered from COVID-19.

The chain combines TRBV9 with TRBJ1-6; D remains ambiguous. Germline CDR1 is SGDLS and CDR2 is YYNGEE. V lost 3 bases and J lost 7, with 11 bases in between. The CDR3 has 14 amino acids. CDR3 bases: TGTGCCAGCAGCGGTGAGCAGGCGAATTCACCCCTCCACTTT. It is translated as CASSGEQANSPLHF. The full variable domain, with the rest looked up from reference TRBV9 and TRBJ1-6, is DSGVTQTPKHLITATGQRVTLRCSPRSGDLSVYWYQQSLDQGLQFLIQYYNGEERAKGNILERFSAQQFPDLHSELNLSSLELGDSALYFCASSGEQANSPLHFGNGTRLTVT.

J is TRBJ2-7 and V is TRBV11-3; D not certain. Per the germline V gene, CDR1 is SGHNT and CDR2 is YENEEA. The V end lost 5 bases, the J end lost 6 bases, and 11 bases lay between the germline ends. The CDR3 spans 12 residues. DNA for the CDR3: TGTGCCAGCAGCGCTTACCCCGGCGAGCAGTACTTC. It translates to CASSAYPGEQYF.

The table lists this clone with a count of one. The junction shows a germline mismatch at one end, possibly a read error. The rearrangement uses TRBV10-3 and TRBJ2-1, with D perhaps TRBD2 (6 bases). The CDR3 runs to 15 residues. In germline, CDR1 is ENHRY, CDR2 SYGVKD. DNA of the CDR3: TGTGCCATCACTGAGACTAGACCGCCGGGAAATGAGCAGTTCTTC. It encodes CAITETRPPGNEQFF.

The chain couples TRBV14 to TRBJ1-2, with no clear D. Deletions cut 3 bases from V and 6 bases from J, with 14 bases between. The germline gives CDR1 SGHDN, CDR2 FVKESK. This CDR3 is 14 amino acids long. In nucleotides, the CDR3 is TGTGCCAGCAGCCACTTGAGCTTCCCCCATGGCTACACCTTC. This translates into CASSHLSFPHGYTF.

The chain has TRBV18 and TRBJ2-7; weak D call: TRBD1 (5 bases). V gave up 3 bases and J gave up 2 bases, with 14 bases separating them. Germline V gives CDR1 KGHSH, CDR2 LQKENI. The CDR3 consists of 15 residues. The CDR3 bases are TGTGCCAGCTCACCCGACAGTTTCATAACCTACGAGCAGTACTTC. It is translated as CASSPDSFITYEQYF.

This clone came up a few times. J is TRBJ1-6 and V is TRBV6-1; possibly TRBD1 for D (5 bases). Trimming took 4 bases from V and 14 from J, leaving 24 bases between them. Germline CDR1 is MNHNS and CDR2 is SASEGT. The CDR3 is made up of 16 amino acids. The CDR3 reads CASSATGTGGGMTLHF. In DNA, the CDR3 is TGTGCCAGCAGTGCCACCGGGACCGGGGGGGGGATGACCCTCCACTTT.

The chain links TRBV7-3 to TRBJ2-2, with D uncertain. Germline V gene data show CDR1 as SGHTA and CDR2 as FQGTGA. V lost 5 bases to trimming and J lost 6 bases, with 10 bases between them. The CDR3 loop spans 13 amino acids. The DNA of the CDR3 is TGTGCCAGCAGCCTCCCCCCGTCCGGGGAGCTGTTTTTT. It specifies CASSLPPSGELFF.

V usage is TRBV9 and J usage is TRBJ1-3; 7 nucleotides match TRBD1. The V gene's germline CDR1 is SGDLS and CDR2 YYNGEE. CDR3 length: 17 residues. Losses at the gene ends were 0 bases for V and 2 bases for J; bases not matched to a gene: 8. The CDR3 DNA reads as TGTGCCAGCAGCGTAGGTGAGGGGGCGATCGCTGGAAACACCATATATTTT. Amino acid sequence: CASSVGEGAIAGNTIYF.

The chain uses TRBV2 and TRBJ2-1; 13 nucleotides line up with TRBD2. The CDR3 runs to 14 residues. The J segment lost 1 base and the V segment lost 9 bases, leaving 0 bases of the junction unmatched. Germline loops: CDR1 SNHLY, CDR2 FYNNEI. The DNA for the CDR3 is TGTGCCAGGACTAGCGGGGGGTCCTACAATGAGCAGTTCTTC. This encodes CARTSGGSYNEQFF.

This clone has just one count. This sequence joins TRBV5-1 and TRBJ1-2; D remains unclear. CDR1 is SGHRS and CDR2 is YFSETQ in the germline V gene. There are 17 residues in the CDR3. V lost 5 bases and J lost 5, with 25 bases in between. This chain's CDR3 is CASSTTGGLVTVYGYTF. CDR3 nucleotides: TGCGCCAGCAGTACTACGGGAGGACTGGTGACTGTATATGGCTACACCTTC.

The chain carries TRBV27 and TRBJ1-6, with unresolved D. The ends were cut back, 4 bases at V and 0 bases at J, with 13 bases in the middle. This CDR3 has 17 residues. Per the germline V gene, CDR1 is MNHEY and CDR2 is SMNVEV (reference sequence). As DNA, the CDR3 is TGTGCCAGCAGTTCCAGACCGTCTAGCTCCTATAATTCACCCCTCCACTTT. This gives the protein CASSSRPSSSYNSPLHF.

This rearrangement joins TRBV2 to TRBJ1-1; 7 positions match TRBD1. CDR1 and CDR2 from the germline V gene are SNHLY and FYNNEI. The CDR3 extends over 17 amino acids. The J segment lost 3 bases and the V segment lost 0 bases, leaving 10 bases of the junction unmatched. CDR3 DNA: TGTGCCAGCAGTGAAGCATCGGTCAGGGGGTCCCACACTGAAGCTTTCTTT. It is translated as CASSEASVRGSHTEAFF.

The chain joins TRBV10-3 to TRBJ1-1; TRBD1 matches 7 bases. CDR1 and CDR2 (germline): ENHRY, SYGVKD. This CDR3 region has 14 residues. Trimming removed 11 bases from V and 6 bases from J; junction bases left unmatched: 15. CDR3 DNA sequence: TGTGCCTCCAGACAGGGTGAGTATGAAGCTGAAGCTTTCTTT. It specifies CASRQGEYEAEAFF.

The table lists this clone with a count of one. The chain is built from TRBV25-1 and TRBJ1-4, with 9 bases fitting TRBD1. The CDR3 extends over 16 amino acids. Trimming removed 4 bases from V and 8 bases from J; junction bases left unmatched: 11. The germline V gene encodes CDR1 MGHDK and CDR2 SYGVNS. CDR3 sequence (DNA): TGTGCCAGCAGTGGACCGGGACAGGGTTGGGGGGAAAAACTGTTTTTT. Translation: CASSGPGQGWGEKLFF.

A few counts support this clone. The genes are TRBV29-1 and TRBJ1-1, with 8 bases aligning to TRBD1. Germline loops: CDR1 SQVTM, CDR2 ANQGSEA. There are 15 residues in the CDR3. The trim removed 7 bases at V and 5 bases at J, leaving 15 bases unmatched. CDR3 loop: CSASGTGRQRTEAFF. The DNA for the CDR3 is TGCAGCGCGTCCGGGACAGGACGCCAGAGGACTGAAGCTTTCTTT.

This clone has a single count. The V call is TRBV5-6, the J call TRBJ1-3; 10 bases match TRBD1. The CDR3 is 14 amino acids. With V trimmed by 4 bases and J by 6 bases, 4 bases remained unmatched. CDR1 is SGHDT, CDR2 YYEEEE, per germline. The CDR3 sequence is CASSRDRGLNTIYF. The CDR3 DNA reads TGTGCCAGCAGCCGGGACAGGGGACTAAACACCATATATTTT.

The chain couples TRBV7-2 to TRBJ1-3; 9 positions agree with TRBD1. Unmatched junction bases numbered 9, after V lost 5 bases and J lost 4 bases. Germline V CDR1 and CDR2: SGHTA, FQGNSA. The CDR3 covers 16 residues. The CDR3 loop is CASSRSDRGGGNTIYF. The CDR3 DNA follows: TGTGCCAGCAGCAGGTCGGACAGGGGCGGAGGAAACACCATATATTTT. The full variable domain, rest sourced from reference TRBV7-2 and TRBJ1-3, is GAGVSQSPSNKVTEKGKDVELRCDPISGHTALYWYRQSLGQGLEFLIYFQGNSAPDKSGLPSDRFSAERTGGSVSTLTIQRTQQEDSAVYLCASSRSDRGGGNTIYFGEGSWLTVV.

The gene calls are TRBV30 and TRBJ1-2; 7 bases align to TRBD1. The length of the CDR3 is 13 residues. Looked up from germline, CDR1 is GTSNPN and CDR2 is SVGIG (reference sequence). Trimming removed 0 bases from V and 8 bases from J; junction bases left unmatched: 6. The CDR3 nucleotides read TGTGCCTGGAGTGTGGTAGGGGGCGGGGGCTACACCTTC. Its translation: CAWSVVGGGGYTF.

This clone has only a few counts. The chain joins TRBV9 to TRBJ1-6; D perhaps matches TRBD1 (6 bases). The CDR3 covers 15 residues. Germline CDR1 reads SGDLS; CDR2 reads YYNGEE. With 5 bases removed from V and 9 bases from J, the gap between germline ends came to 18 bases. The CDR3 protein is CASSASGGAGSPLHF. CDR3 DNA: TGTGCCAGCAGTGCGTCGGGGGGGGCTGGTTCACCCCTCCACTTT. Full variable domain (remainder filled in from reference TRBV9 and TRBJ1-6): DSGVTQTPKHLITATGQRVTLRCSPRSGDLSVYWYQQSLDQGLQFLIQYYNGEERAKGNILERFSAQQFPDLHSELNLSSLELGDSALYFCASSASGGAGSPLHFGNGTRLTVT.

This rearrangement joins TRBV7-9 to TRBJ2-5, with no clear D. This CDR3 has 14 amino acids. The germline V gene has CDR1 SEHNR and CDR2 FQNEAQ (reference sequence). V shed 4 bases and J shed 3 bases, with 12 bases lying between them. CDR3 sequence (DNA): TGTGCCAGCAGCTCCTCCGGGTCAAAAGAGACCCAGTACTTC. Its translation: CASSSSGSKETQYF. The entire variable domain, with the rest obtained from reference TRBV7-9 and TRBJ2-5, is as follows: DTGVSQNPRHKITKRGQNVTFRCDPISEHNRLYWYRQTLGQGPEFLTYFQNEAQLEKSRLLSDRFSAERPKGSFSTLEIQRTEQGDSAMYLCASSSSGSKETQYFGPGTRLLVL.

The rearrangement joins TRBV28 to TRBJ1-1; 8 bases match TRBD1. Germline V gives CDR1 MDHEN, CDR2 SYDVKM. V lost 10 bases to trimming and J lost 1 base; unmatched junction nucleotides: 5. The CDR3 is 13 residues long. CDR3 in DNA: TGTGCCACCGCTGACAGGGGGAACACTGAAGCTTTCTTT. Encoded protein: CATADRGNTEAFF.

The chain employs TRBV12-5 and TRBJ2-6; D is perhaps TRBD1 (6 bases). Germline loops: CDR1 LGHNT, CDR2 FRNRAP. This CDR3 has 17 residues. Trimming took off 3 bases at V and 2 bases at J, with 14 bases between the two ends. The CDR3 reads CASGFGTSTTGANVLTF. CDR3 in DNA: TGTGCTAGTGGTTTCGGGACATCGACCACTGGGGCCAACGTCCTGACTTTC.

The V gene is TRBV6-5, the J gene TRBJ1-2, with D possibly matching TRBD1 (5 bases). Trimming left V 1 base short and J 0 bases short, with 9 bases between. This CDR3 has 15 residues. The germline gives CDR1 MNHEY, CDR2 SVGAGI. The CDR3, as DNA: TGTGCCAGCAGTTACTTTAGGGGTTCTAACTATGGCTACACCTTC. As protein: CASSYFRGSNYGYTF.